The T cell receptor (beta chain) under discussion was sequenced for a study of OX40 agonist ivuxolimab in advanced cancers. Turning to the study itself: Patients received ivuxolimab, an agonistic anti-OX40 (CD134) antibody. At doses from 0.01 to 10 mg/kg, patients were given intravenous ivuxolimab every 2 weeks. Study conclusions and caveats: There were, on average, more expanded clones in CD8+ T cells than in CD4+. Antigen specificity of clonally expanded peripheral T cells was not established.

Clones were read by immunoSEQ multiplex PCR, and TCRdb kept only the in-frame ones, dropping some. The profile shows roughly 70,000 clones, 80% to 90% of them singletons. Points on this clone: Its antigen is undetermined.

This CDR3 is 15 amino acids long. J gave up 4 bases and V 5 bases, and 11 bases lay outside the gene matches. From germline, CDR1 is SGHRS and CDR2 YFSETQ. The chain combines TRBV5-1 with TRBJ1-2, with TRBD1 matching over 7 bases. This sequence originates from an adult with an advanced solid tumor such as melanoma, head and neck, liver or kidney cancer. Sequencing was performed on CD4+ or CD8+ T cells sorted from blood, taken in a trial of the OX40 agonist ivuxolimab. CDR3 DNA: TGCGCCAGCAGGGAAACAGGGGTCGTCGGCTATGGCTACACCTTC. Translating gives CASRETGVVGYGYTF. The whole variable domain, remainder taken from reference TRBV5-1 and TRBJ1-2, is KAGVTQTPRYLIKTRGQQVTLSCSPISGHRSVSWYQQTPGQGLQFLFEYFSETQRNKGNFPGRFSGRQFSNSRSEMNVSTLELGDSALYLCASRETGVVGYGYTFGSGTRLTVV.